These 9 T cell receptor beta chains were all obtained from the same sample, sequenced in a study of blood T cell repertoires in COVID-19. Clones were read by immunoSEQ multiplex PCR, and TCRdb kept only the in-frame ones, dropping some. The sample shows 62,000 or so clones, 80% to 90% of them seen only once. Sequenced: peripheral blood. The receptors here all came from a human donor in a cohort sampled during active COVID-19.

This clone occurred once. The chain couples TRBV19 to TRBJ1-2, with 9 bases lining up with TRBD1. V trimming: 5 bases; J trimming: 4 bases; junction bases outside the gene matches: 11. The germline V gene has CDR1 LNHDA and CDR2 SQIVND (reference sequence). The CDR3 has 16 amino acids. CDR3: CASSVSDRGAVYGYTF. The CDR3 DNA is TGTGCCAGTAGTGTTTCGGACAGGGGCGCCGTCTATGGCTACACCTTC.

The V and J genes are TRBV6-4 and TRBJ1-1; 8 bases align to TRBD1. Germline CDR1 is MRHNA and CDR2 is SNTAGT. This CDR3 has 15 residues. J gave up 0 bases and V 5 bases, and 5 bases lay outside the gene matches. CDR3 sequence (DNA): TGTGCCAGCAGTCTCACAGGGGGACTGAACACTGAAGCTTTCTTT. Translation gives CASSLTGGLNTEAFF.

The CDR3 loop is CASSLGRGSGANVLTF. DNA for the CDR3: TGCGCCAGCAGCTTGGGCAGGGGGTCTGGGGCCAACGTCCTGACTTTC. This chain links TRBV5-1 with TRBJ2-6, with TRBD1 identical over 7 bases. Losses at the gene ends were 0 bases for V and 1 base for J; bases not matched to a gene: 1. The germline V gene has CDR1 SGHRS and CDR2 YFSETQ. The CDR3 totals 16 residues.

V gene TRBV5-1 combines with J gene TRBJ2-4, with D possibly being TRBD2 (7 bases). The V end was cut by 4 bases, the J end by 0 bases, with 23 bases between. The length of the CDR3 is 19 residues. The germline V gene has CDR1 SGHRS and CDR2 YFSETQ. The CDR3 loop is CASSEPFGGQGLAKNIQYF. For the CDR3, the DNA is TGCGCCAGCAGCGAACCCTTCGGGGGGCAGGGACTAGCCAAAAACATTCAGTACTTC.

V is TRBV2 and J is TRBJ2-3; D gene ambiguous. Germline V lookup: CDR1 SNHLY, CDR2 FYNNEI. V was pared by 7 bases and J by 0 bases, with 8 bases between. The CDR3 is 13 residues long. The CDR3 is CASMRESTDTQYF. The CDR3 nucleotides are TGTGCCAGCATGCGAGAGAGCACAGATACGCAGTATTTT.

This clone was seen a handful of times. The rearrangement links TRBV19 to TRBJ1-5; maybe TRBD1 (5 bases). CDR1 is LNHDA, CDR2 SQIVND, per germline (reference sequence). CDR3 size: 18 residues. V lost 1 base and J lost 1, with 17 bases in between. The CDR3 here is CASSIGISRTLSNQPQHF. The CDR3 region has the DNA TGTGCCAGTAGTATAGGAATTTCCCGGACACTGAGCAATCAGCCCCAGCATTTT.

The chain links TRBV24-1 to TRBJ2-3; 8 nucleotides line up with TRBD2. The trim removed 3 bases at V and 6 bases at J, leaving 10 bases unmatched. This CDR3 comprises 16 residues. CDR1 KGHDR and CDR2 SFDVKD come from the germline V gene. The CDR3 DNA reads TGTGCCACCAGTGATCACCTAGCGGGCCCAGGGGATACGCAGTATTTT. This codes for CATSDHLAGPGDTQYF.

The chain's CDR3 is CASSQDSPGAYEQYF. Here the CDR3 DNA reads TGCGCCAGCAGCCAAGATAGCCCGGGGGCCTACGAGCAGTACTTC. The chain recombines TRBV4-1 with TRBJ2-7, with D perhaps TRBD2 (6 bases). The CDR3 spans 15 residues. The V gene's germline CDR1 is MGHRA and CDR2 YSYEKL. V was clipped by 0 bases and J by 2 bases, with 11 bases between them.

The rearrangement uses TRBV3-1 (or the pseudogene TRBV3-2) and TRBJ2-1; D may be TRBD2 (5 bases). Trimming took off 3 bases at V and 7 bases at J, with 19 bases between the two ends. Looked up from germline, CDR1 is LGHDT and CDR2 is YNNKEL (reference sequence). The CDR3 is made up of 16 amino acids. The CDR3 here is CASSHGVYLEGNEQFF. CDR3 coding DNA: TGTGCCAGCAGCCATGGGGTTTATCTTGAGGGAAATGAGCAGTTCTTC.